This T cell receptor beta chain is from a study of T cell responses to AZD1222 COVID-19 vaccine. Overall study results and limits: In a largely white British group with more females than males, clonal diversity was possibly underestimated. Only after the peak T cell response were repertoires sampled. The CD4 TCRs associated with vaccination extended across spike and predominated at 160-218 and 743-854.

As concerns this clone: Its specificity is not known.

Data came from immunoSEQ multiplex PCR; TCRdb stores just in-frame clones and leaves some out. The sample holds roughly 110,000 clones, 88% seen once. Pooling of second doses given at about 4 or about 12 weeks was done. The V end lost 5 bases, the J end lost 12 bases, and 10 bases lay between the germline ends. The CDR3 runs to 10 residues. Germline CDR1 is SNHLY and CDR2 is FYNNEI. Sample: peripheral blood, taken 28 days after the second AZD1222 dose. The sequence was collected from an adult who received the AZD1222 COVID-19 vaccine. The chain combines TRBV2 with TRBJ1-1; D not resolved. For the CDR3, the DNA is TGTGCCAGCAGTTTCGGGGTACCTTTCTTT. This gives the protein CASSFGVPFF.